This T cell receptor (beta chain) was identified during a study of response to subunit inactivated influenza vaccine. Only a few counts were recorded for this clonotype. Each CDR3 protein gets one entry after TCRdb re-called the RT-PCR reads with MiXCR. The data hold roughly 500,000 distinct CDR3 sequences, with approximately 15% observed a single time. V gave up 4 bases and J gave up 3 bases, with 17 bases separating them. The CDR3 totals 16 residues. Germline V gene sequence: CDR1 SGHDT, CDR2 YYEEEE. The clonotype originates from a man between 50 and 75 years old who received an inactivated influenza vaccine. V usage is TRBV5-6 and J usage is TRBJ2-1, with D tentatively TRBD1 (5 bases). The sample in question was CD4+ T cells sorted from PBMCs, obtained roughly 24 months after vaccination. The CDR3 coding sequence is TGTGCCAGCAGCGTACAACACCTGACAGTCTACAATGAGCAGTTCTTC. As protein: CASSVQHLTVYNEQFF.